The 7 T cell receptor beta chains below were found in one sample sequenced in a study of blood T cell repertoires in COVID-19. Assay used: immunoSEQ multiplex PCR; TCRdb lists only in-frame clones, some missing. The sample includes some 90,000 clones, 80% of them seen just once. The sample taken for sequencing was peripheral blood. These receptors were collected from a human donor in a cohort sampled during active COVID-19.

The gene calls are TRBV6-5 and TRBJ1-2; 7 bases are a match to TRBD1. V was clipped by 5 bases and J by 4 bases; unmatched bases: 7. CDR3 size: 14 residues. Per germline, CDR1 MNHEY and CDR2 SVGAGI. As DNA, the CDR3 is TGTGCCAGCAGTCGAGCCCGACAGGGCTATGGCTACACCTTC. As protein: CASSRARQGYGYTF.

This rearrangement joins TRBV4-1 to TRBJ2-5, with D perhaps matching TRBD1 (5 bases). The CDR3 is 14 residues long. V was cut by 2 bases and J by 1 base, with 8 bases left in between. Germline V gene lookup returns CDR1 MGHRA and CDR2 YSYEKL. The CDR3 spells CASSQLQGQETQYF. CDR3 nucleotides: TGCGCCAGCAGCCAATTGCAGGGCCAAGAGACCCAGTACTTC.

The chain joins TRBV28 to TRBJ1-2; TRBD1 agrees at 8 bases. Per the germline V gene, CDR1 is MDHEN and CDR2 is SYDVKM. After removal of 10 bases from V and 4 bases from J, the junction contained 8 bases not matched to a gene. This CDR3 comprises 13 residues. CDR3 loop: CAILQGAGYGYTF. CDR3 in DNA: TGTGCCATCCTTCAGGGGGCAGGCTATGGCTACACCTTC.

The rearrangement joins TRBV5-8 to TRBJ1-5; 10 bases map to TRBD1. The germline gives CDR1 SGHTS, CDR2 YDEGEE. The V segment lost 4 bases and the J segment 6 bases; nucleotides outside the gene matches: 7. The CDR3 covers 15 residues. In DNA, the CDR3 is TGTGCCAGCAGCCCGAAGACAGGGGGCGGTCAGCCCCAGCATTTT. Its protein is CASSPKTGGGQPQHF.

The V call is TRBV27, the J call TRBJ1-2; 7 nucleotides line up with TRBD1. Germline V CDR1 and CDR2: MNHEY, SMNVEV (reference sequence). The ends lost 6 bases at V and 4 bases at J; junction bases unmatched: 5. CDR3 length: 13 amino acids. The CDR3 nucleotides are TGTGCCAGCAGAGGACAGGCAAGCTATGGCTACACCTTC. It codes for CASRGQASYGYTF.

CDR3 in amino acids: CASSQGTGNYNSPLHF. For the CDR3, the DNA is TGTGCCAGCAGCCAGGGGACAGGGAATTATAATTCACCCCTCCACTTT. The chain combines TRBV4-2 with TRBJ1-6, with TRBD1 matching 9 bases. Germline V gives CDR1 LGHNA, CDR2 YNFKEQ. The ends lost 3 bases at V and 4 bases at J; junction bases unmatched: 4. CDR3 length: 16 amino acids.

This chain connects TRBV28 to TRBJ1-5, with D perhaps TRBD1 (5 bases). V gave up 7 bases and J gave up 3 bases, with 13 bases separating them. The V gene's germline CDR1 is MDHEN and CDR2 SYDVKM. The CDR3 has 14 residues. CDR3 sequence: CASMGPQTNQPQHF. The CDR3 region has the DNA TGTGCCAGCATGGGGCCCCAGACCAATCAGCCCCAGCATTTT.